This TCR beta chain stems from a study of CD8 T cells in Susac syndrome (dated by TCRdb to about 2019). For the study in its entirety: Among the Susac syndrome patients who were sequenced, clinically active disease was present in more than five and clinical remission was observed in roughly eight. At blood withdrawal, Susac syndrome patients were therapy-naive, treated with corticosteroids (with IVIg additionally given to some), or treated with IVIg alone. The study used repertoire sequencing to test whether antigen drove CD8+ T cell activation and differentiation in Susac syndrome. Study-level results and caveats: The number of individuals in the TCR sequencing and HLA analysis was acknowledged as relatively small. No clonal expansion was detected in the CD4+ T cell repertoire of Susac syndrome patients.

Notes on this clonotype: Its antigen remains undetermined. It has no much larger one-base neighbor in the sample; base qualities were not kept.

Based on the germline V gene (reference sequence), the CDR1 and CDR2 sequences are DFQATT and SNEGSKA. The CDR3 has 17 amino acids, counting the end cysteine and phenylalanine. Of all the DNA, just the CDR3 is kept, 51 bases in frame from base 1. Trimming takes 5 bases from V and 0 bases from J, and the germline ends sit 23 bases apart. RNA was extracted using the RNeasy kit, and roughly 0.5 to 1 ug of the RNA was reverse transcribed with random hexamers. The immunoSEQ multiplex PCR assay, which covers 54 Vbeta and 13 Jbeta segments, was used to amplify TCR beta CDR3 regions. To correct PCR amplification bias, a synthetic template baseline was used for both primer optimization and computational correction. As for the original processing: Reads were annotated to V, D and J genes per IMGT and analyzed with immunoSEQ Analyzer, keeping only productive sequences. Clonality was computed as one minus Shannon entropy normalized by log2 of the number of productive unique sequences. For each patient and control, public and private clones were evaluated within the 100 most prevalent clones. Clones were defined as Susac-specific when absent from the healthy and MS cohorts, from fewer than 1,200 published viral clones and from other ImmuneACCESS disease sequences. TCRdb reprocessed the public reads (quality trimming at Q25 with fastp, clone calling with MiXCR) and kept in-frame beta chains. Here each entry gathers all rows of one CDR3 protein and keeps the most common genes and DNA. TCRdb's processing, not the authors', yielded these V and J calls. The sample table records approximately 180,000 distinct CDR3 sequences; more than 85% of these occur just once. The ten largest clones take up about 0.1% of the sample.

Peripheral blood CD8+ and CD4+ T cells from healthy donors, Susac syndrome patients and multiple sclerosis patients were profiled using high-throughput TCR beta sequencing. The Susac syndrome patients fulfilled recently defined diagnostic criteria for either definite or probable disease. Bulk CD8+ and CD4+ T cells were purified by magnetic negative isolation, while CD8+ TEMRA cells were enriched using FACS. Blood was drawn into EDTA tubes, processed within 24 hours, and PBMCs were isolated by density gradient centrifugation. PBMCs intended for TCR sequencing were cryopreserved in liquid nitrogen and were subsequently thawed in a 37 degrees C water bath. A purity of at least 90% was achieved for sorted or isolated CD4+, CD8+ and CD8+ TEMRA cells.

The sequence was collected from a human donor with Susac syndrome. The specimen sequenced was CD4+ T cells from PBMCs. The chain joins TRBV20-1 to TRBJ2-7; the D region possibly corresponds to TRBD1 (6 bases align). The CDR3 has the sequence CSAEDISRDTGSYEQYF. The nucleotides are TGCAGTGCTGAAGATATCAGCCGGGACACCGGCTCCTACGAGCAGTACTTC.